The clone carrying this T cell receptor beta chain has just a few counts. The antigen remains unidentified. Isolated RNA was reverse transcribed in full, so expressed TCRB transcripts were sequenced. Profiled with immunoSEQ multiplex PCR; TCRdb holds only in-frame clones, not every one. Of over 700,000 clones listed, 15% to 20% are singletons. These data originate in a study of beta chain features in type 1 diabetes. The CDR3 runs to 15 residues. V shed 5 bases and J 1 base; nucleotides not matched to a gene: 7. Looked up from germline, CDR1 is SGHAT and CDR2 is FQDESV (reference sequence). General study findings and limits: PCR might favor shorter templates, equally in patients and controls. Lower insertion and higher deletion counts appeared at VDJ junctions in type 1 diabetes patients. A moderate, significant TCRB CDR3 shortening appeared in type 1 diabetes across four CD4+ subsets.

V gene TRBV11-1 combines with J gene TRBJ2-7; 8 positions agree with TRBD1. This clonotype originated in a woman between 18 and 29 years old in good health. Sequencing was carried out using naive CD4+ T cells from blood. CDR3 sequence: CASSEGQVLSYEQYF. DNA of the CDR3: TGTGCCAGCAGCGAGGGACAGGTCCTTTCCTACGAGCAGTACTTC.